The sequence of this T cell receptor (beta chain) was determined in a study of blood T cell repertoires in COVID-19. Whole-study context: Researchers got acute and convalescent COVID-19 samples from the United States, Italy and Spain. In each case, the material was cDNA or gDNA derived from T cells, B-cell-depleted T cells, or PBMCs.

The CDR3 totals 16 residues. Trimming took 0 bases from V and 0 from J, leaving 9 bases between them. Germline CDR1 is MNHEY and CDR2 is SVGEGT. As processed by the authors: The assay estimated nucleated cells by amplifying reference gene primers. Produced via immunoSEQ multiplex PCR; TCRdb's table is partial and in-frame only. That table furnishes V, J and clone size, whereas the DNA furnished D and trimming. This table has 200,000 to 250,000 clones, 70% to 85% appearing once. The sequence was collected from a woman aged 80 or over with acute or convalescent COVID-19. The sample consisted of peripheral blood. The chain joins TRBV6-2 or TRBV6-3 to TRBJ1-5; no definite D call. This CDR3 reads CASSYSTLYSNQPQHF. The CDR3 bases are TGTGCCAGCAGTTACTCGACTCTTTATAGCAATCAGCCCCAGCATTTT.